The clone carrying this T cell receptor (beta chain) was counted between two and nine times. The data derive from a study of T cell clones after liver transplantation. Data came from immunoSEQ multiplex PCR; TCRdb stores just in-frame clones and leaves some out. Of approximately 51,000 clones in the sample, 86% were seen once. Germline V gene lookup returns CDR1 MRHNA and CDR2 SNTAGT. The CDR3 contains 15 residues. V lost 3 bases, J lost 0 bases, and 6 bases lay in between. This sequence joins TRBV6-4 and TRBJ2-6, with D unclear. The sequence came from a human patient who received a liver transplant. The graft donor may have given rise to some T cells. This sample comprised CD8+ T cells from blood, obtained 12 months after liver transplant. The DNA for the CDR3 is TGTGCCAGCAGTGATCGGAGCTCTGGGGCCAACGTCCTGACTTTC. Amino acid sequence: CASSDRSSGANVLTF.